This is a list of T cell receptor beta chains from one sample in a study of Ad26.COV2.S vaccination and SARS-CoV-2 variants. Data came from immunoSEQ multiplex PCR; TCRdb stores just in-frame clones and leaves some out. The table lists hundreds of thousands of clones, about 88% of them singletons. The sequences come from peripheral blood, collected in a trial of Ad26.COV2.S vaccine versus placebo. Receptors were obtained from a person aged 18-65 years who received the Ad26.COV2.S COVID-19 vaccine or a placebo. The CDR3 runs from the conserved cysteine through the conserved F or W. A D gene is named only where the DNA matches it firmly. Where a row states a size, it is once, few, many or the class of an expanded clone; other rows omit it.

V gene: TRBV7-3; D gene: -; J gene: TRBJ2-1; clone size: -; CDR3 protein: CASSGAYNEQFF; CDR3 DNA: TGTGCCAGCTCAGGGGCCTACAATGAGCAGTTCTTC
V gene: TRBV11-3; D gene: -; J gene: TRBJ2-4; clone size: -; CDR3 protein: CASSFVHRGVQYF; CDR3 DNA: TGTGCCAGCAGCTTCGTCCATCGGGGAGTTCAGTACTTC
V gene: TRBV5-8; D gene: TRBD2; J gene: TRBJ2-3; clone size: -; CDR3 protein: CASSLALAGGLTDTQYF; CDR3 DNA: TGTGCCAGCAGCTTGGCACTAGCGGGGGGTCTGACAGATACGCAGTATTTT
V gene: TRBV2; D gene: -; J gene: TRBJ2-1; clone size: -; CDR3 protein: CASRADRDYEQFF; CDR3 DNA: TGTGCCAGCAGGGCCGACAGGGACTATGAGCAGTTCTTC
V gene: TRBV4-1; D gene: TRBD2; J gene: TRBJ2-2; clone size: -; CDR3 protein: CASSQPAGGPWGGELFF; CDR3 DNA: TGCGCCAGCAGCCAACCCGCGGGGGGGCCTTGGGGCGGGGAGCTGTTTTTT
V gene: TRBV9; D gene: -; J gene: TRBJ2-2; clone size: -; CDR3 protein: CASSVVPSLNTGELFF; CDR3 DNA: TGTGCCAGCAGCGTAGTTCCTAGCTTGAACACCGGGGAGCTGTTTTTT
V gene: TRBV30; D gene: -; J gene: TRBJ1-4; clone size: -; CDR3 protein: CAWEQGGEKLFF; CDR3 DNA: TGTGCCTGGGAACAGGGAGGGGAAAAACTGTTTTTT
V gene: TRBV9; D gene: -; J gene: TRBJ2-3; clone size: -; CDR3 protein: CASSVAGSSTDTQYF; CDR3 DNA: TGTGCCAGCAGCGTAGCCGGGAGTAGCACAGATACGCAGTATTTT
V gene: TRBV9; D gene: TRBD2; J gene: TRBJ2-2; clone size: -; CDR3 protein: CASRERGGLTSNTGELFF; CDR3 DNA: TGTGCCAGCCGGGAGCGGGGGGGTCTCACCTCGAACACCGGGGAGCTGTTTTTT
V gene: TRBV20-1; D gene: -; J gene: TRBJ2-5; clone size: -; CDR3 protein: CSAGLQETQYF; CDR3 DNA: TGCAGTGCGGGACTCCAAGAGACCCAGTACTTC
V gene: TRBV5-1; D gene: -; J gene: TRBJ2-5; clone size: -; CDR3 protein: CASGEGQNQETQYF; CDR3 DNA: TGCGCCAGCGGCGAGGGGCAGAACCAAGAGACCCAGTACTTC
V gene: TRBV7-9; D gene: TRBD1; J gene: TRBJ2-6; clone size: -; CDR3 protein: CASSSGWRQGSTGANVLTF; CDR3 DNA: TGTGCCAGCAGCTCCGGGTGGAGACAGGGCTCCACTGGGGCCAACGTCCTGACTTTC
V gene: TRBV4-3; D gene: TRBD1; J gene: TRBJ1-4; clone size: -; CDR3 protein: CASSQGDRDGRIF; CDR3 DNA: TGCGCCAGCAGCCAAGGAGACAGGGATGGAAGGATTTTT
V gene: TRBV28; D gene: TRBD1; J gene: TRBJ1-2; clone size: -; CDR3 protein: CASSLRGPGYGYTF; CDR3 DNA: TGTGCCAGCAGTCTCAGGGGGCCGGGCTATGGCTACACCTTC
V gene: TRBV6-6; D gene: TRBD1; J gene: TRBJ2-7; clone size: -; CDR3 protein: CASSDRGPAEQYF; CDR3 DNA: TGTGCCAGCAGCGACAGGGGACCGGCCGAGCAGTACTTC
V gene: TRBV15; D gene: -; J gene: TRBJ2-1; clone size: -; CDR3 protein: CATSRGGTGGGGQFF; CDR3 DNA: TGTGCCACCAGCAGAGGCGGAACCGGTGGGGGAGGGCAGTTCTTC
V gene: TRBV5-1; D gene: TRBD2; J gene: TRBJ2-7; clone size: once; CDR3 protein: CASRLLAGTYEQYF; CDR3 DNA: TGCGCCAGCAGGCTCCTAGCGGGCACCTACGAGCAGTACTTC
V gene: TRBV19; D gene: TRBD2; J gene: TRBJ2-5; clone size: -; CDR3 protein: CASSLVAGGRYQETQYF; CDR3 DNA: TGTGCCAGTAGTCTTGTAGCGGGGGGGCGGTACCAAGAGACCCAGTACTTC
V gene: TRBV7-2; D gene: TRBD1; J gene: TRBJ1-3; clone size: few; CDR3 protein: CASSVQGSGNTIYF; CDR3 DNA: TGTGCCAGCAGCGTACAGGGGTCTGGAAACACCATATATTTT
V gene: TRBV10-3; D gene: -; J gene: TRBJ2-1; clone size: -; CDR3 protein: CAISAREDSYNEQFF; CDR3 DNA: TGTGCCATCAGTGCGAGGGAGGACTCCTACAATGAGCAGTTCTTC
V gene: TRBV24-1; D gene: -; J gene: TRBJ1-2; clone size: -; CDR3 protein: CATSVQNASNYGYTF; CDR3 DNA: TGTGCCACCAGTGTTCAAAATGCTTCGAACTATGGCTACACCTTC
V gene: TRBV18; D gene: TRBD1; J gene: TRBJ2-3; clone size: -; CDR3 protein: CASSRTGPGVITDTQYF; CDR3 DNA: TGTGCCAGCTCTAGGACAGGCCCAGGGGTCATCACAGATACGCAGTATTTT
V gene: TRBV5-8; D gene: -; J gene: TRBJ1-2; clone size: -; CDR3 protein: CASSSGRHYGYTF; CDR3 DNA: TGTGCCAGCAGCAGCGGACGGCACTATGGCTACACCTTC
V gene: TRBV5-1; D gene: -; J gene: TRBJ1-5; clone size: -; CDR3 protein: CASSPDGSNQPQHF; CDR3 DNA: TGCGCCAGCAGCCCGGACGGTAGCAATCAGCCCCAGCATTTT
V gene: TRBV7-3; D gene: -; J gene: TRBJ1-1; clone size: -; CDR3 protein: CASSIRPNTEAFF; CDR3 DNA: TGTGCCAGCAGCATACGACCGAACACTGAAGCTTTCTTT
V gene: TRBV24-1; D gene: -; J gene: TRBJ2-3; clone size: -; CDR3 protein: CATSGPMRTDTQYF; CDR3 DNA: TGTGCCACCAGTGGACCGATGCGCACAGATACGCAGTATTTT
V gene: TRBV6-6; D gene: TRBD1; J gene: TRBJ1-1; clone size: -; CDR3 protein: CATPGTGNTEAFF; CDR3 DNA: TGTGCCACCCCTGGGACAGGGAACACTGAAGCTTTCTTT
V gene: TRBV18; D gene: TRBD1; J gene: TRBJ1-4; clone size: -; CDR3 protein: CASSLDRGGEKLFF; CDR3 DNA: TGTGCCAGCTCCCTGGACAGGGGAGGGGAAAAACTGTTTTTT
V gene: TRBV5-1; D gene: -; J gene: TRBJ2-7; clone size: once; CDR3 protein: CASSPERGREQYF; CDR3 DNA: TGCGCCAGCAGCCCGGAGAGAGGGCGAGAGCAGTACTTC
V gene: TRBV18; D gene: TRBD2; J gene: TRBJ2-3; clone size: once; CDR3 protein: CASSPTSGRAWFHTDTQYF; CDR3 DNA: TGTGCCAGCTCCCCGACTAGCGGGAGGGCCTGGTTCCACACAGATACGCAGTATTTT
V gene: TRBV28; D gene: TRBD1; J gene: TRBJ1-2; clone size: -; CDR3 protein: CASRTGLYGYTF; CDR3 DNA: TGTGCCAGCAGGACAGGGCTCTATGGCTACACCTTC
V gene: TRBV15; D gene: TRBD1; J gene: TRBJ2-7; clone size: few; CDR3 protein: CATSGGRDRPYEQYF; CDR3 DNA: TGTGCCACCAGCGGCGGACGGGACAGACCCTACGAGCAGTACTTC
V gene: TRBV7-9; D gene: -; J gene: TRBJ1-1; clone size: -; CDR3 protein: CASSPPVGRAFF; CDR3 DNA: TGTGCCAGCAGCCCCCCCGTTGGGAGAGCTTTCTTT
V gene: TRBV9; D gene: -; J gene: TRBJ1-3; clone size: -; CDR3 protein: CASSVGSASGNTIYF; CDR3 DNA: TGTGCCAGCAGCGTAGGATCAGCGTCTGGAAACACCATATATTTT
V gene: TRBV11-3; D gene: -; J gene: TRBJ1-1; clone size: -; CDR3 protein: CASSTPQIGAFF; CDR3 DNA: TGTGCCAGCAGTACTCCCCAGATAGGAGCTTTCTTT
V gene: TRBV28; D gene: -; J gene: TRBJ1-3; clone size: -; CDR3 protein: CASSFPGRSGNTIYF; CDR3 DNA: TGTGCCAGCAGTTTCCCGGGGCGCTCTGGAAACACCATATATTTT
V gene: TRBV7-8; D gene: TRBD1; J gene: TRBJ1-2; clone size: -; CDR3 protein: CASSLAMAGGSGYGYTF; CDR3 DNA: TGTGCCAGCAGCTTAGCCATGGCAGGGGGCAGCGGCTATGGCTACACCTTC
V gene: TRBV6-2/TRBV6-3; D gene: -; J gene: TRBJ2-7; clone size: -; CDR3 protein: CASSSSSGGRGSYEQYF; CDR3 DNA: TGTGCCAGCAGTTCGTCGTCAGGAGGCCGGGGCTCCTACGAGCAGTACTTC
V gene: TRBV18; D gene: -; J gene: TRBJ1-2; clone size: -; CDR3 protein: CASSSDRQYGYTF; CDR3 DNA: TGTGCCAGCTCATCCGACAGGCAGTATGGCTACACCTTC
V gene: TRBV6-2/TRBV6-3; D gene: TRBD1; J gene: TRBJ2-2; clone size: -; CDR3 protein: CASSYRTGGIDLNPGELFF; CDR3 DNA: TGTGCCAGCAGTTACAGGACAGGGGGCATCGACTTGAACCCCGGGGAGCTGTTTTTT
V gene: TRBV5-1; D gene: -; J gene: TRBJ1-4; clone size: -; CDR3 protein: CASSPSVGEGKLFF; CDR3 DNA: TGCGCCAGCAGCCCCTCGGTCGGGGAGGGAAAACTGTTTTTT
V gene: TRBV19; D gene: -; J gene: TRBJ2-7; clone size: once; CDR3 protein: CASSISGPPSYEQYF; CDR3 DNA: TGTGCCAGTAGTATTTCGGGGCCCCCCTCCTACGAGCAGTACTTC
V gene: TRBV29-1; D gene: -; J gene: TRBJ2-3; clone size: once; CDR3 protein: CSAAAVSTDTQYF; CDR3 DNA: TGCAGCGCAGCAGCGGTTAGCACAGATACGCAGTATTTT
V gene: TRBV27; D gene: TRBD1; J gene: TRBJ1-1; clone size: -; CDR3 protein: CASSWGQRAGVEAFF; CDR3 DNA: TGTGCCAGCAGCTGGGGACAGCGAGCCGGGGTTGAAGCTTTCTTT
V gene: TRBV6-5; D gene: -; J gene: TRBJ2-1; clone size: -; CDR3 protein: CASSYLGGINEQFF; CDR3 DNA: TGTGCCAGCAGTTACCTAGGGGGGATCAATGAGCAGTTCTTC
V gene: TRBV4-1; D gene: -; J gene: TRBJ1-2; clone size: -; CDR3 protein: CASSQDFAGEYGYTF; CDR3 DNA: TGCGCCAGCAGCCAAGATTTCGCAGGGGAATATGGCTACACCTTC
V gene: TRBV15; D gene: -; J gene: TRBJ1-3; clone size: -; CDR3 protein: CATSREPPGSSGNTIYF; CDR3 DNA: TGTGCCACCAGCAGGGAGCCACCGGGGAGCTCTGGAAACACCATATATTTT
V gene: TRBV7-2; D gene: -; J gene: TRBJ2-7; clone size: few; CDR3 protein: CASSLAGLQGYEQYF; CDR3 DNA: TGTGCCAGCAGCTTAGCGGGGTTACAGGGCTACGAGCAGTACTTC
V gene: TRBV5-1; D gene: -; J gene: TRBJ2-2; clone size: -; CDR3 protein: CASSLVAANTGELFF; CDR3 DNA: TGCGCCAGCAGCTTAGTCGCCGCGAACACCGGGGAGCTGTTTTTT
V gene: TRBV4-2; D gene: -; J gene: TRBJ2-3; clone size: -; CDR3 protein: CASSQAGDYPSTDTQYF; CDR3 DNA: TGTGCCAGCAGCCAAGCAGGGGATTACCCTAGCACAGATACGCAGTATTTT
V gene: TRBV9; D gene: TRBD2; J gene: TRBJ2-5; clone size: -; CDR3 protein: CASSDHTGTSGPWRETQYF; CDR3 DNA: TGTGCCAGCAGCGATCATACCGGGACTAGCGGCCCATGGCGAGAGACCCAGTACTTC
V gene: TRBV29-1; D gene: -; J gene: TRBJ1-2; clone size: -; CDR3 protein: CSVEDGPGGYYGYTF; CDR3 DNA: TGCAGCGTTGAAGATGGGCCCGGAGGGTACTATGGCTACACCTTC